These 21 T cell receptor beta chains were sequenced from one sample in a study of blood T cell repertoires in COVID-19. Measured with immunoSEQ multiplex PCR; TCRdb has only the in-frame clones, and not every one. The data contain 100,000 to 150,000 clones, 70% to 80% of them singletons. The sample was peripheral blood. These receptors were collected from a man aged 35-49 years with active or convalescent COVID-19.

V gene TRBV28 combines with J gene TRBJ2-7; 7 bases are a match to TRBD1. The CDR3 is made up of 15 amino acids. The junction had 12 bases not matched to a gene; V was cut back by 3 bases and J by 7 bases. From germline, CDR1 is MDHEN and CDR2 SYDVKM. In DNA form, the CDR3 reads TGTGCCAGCAGTTTCGACAGGGTAGTTACGGGAGAGCAGTACTTC. Its protein is CASSFDRVVTGEQYF.

This clone showed up just a few times. The CDR3 here is CASSLGGAEAFF. CDR3 sequence (DNA): TGTGCCAGCAGTTTAGGGGGGGCTGAAGCTTTCTTT. The genes are TRBV12-3 or TRBV12-4 and TRBJ1-1; tentatively, D is TRBD1 (5 bases). Trimming removed 1 base at V and 6 bases at J, with 6 bases between. The length of the CDR3 is 12 residues.

The rearrangement uses TRBV6-1 and TRBJ1-2, with 8 bases that match TRBD1. CDR3 length: 14 amino acids. The J segment lost 3 bases and the V segment lost 3 bases, leaving 3 bases of the junction unmatched. Germline lookup yields CDR1 MNHNS and CDR2 SASEGT. This chain's CDR3 is CASSDRGQYYGYTF. In DNA, the CDR3 is TGTGCCAGCAGTGACAGGGGGCAGTACTATGGCTACACCTTC.

The chain carries TRBV3-1 (or the pseudogene TRBV3-2) and TRBJ1-2; D gene unclear. The V gene's germline CDR1 is LGHDT and CDR2 YNNKEL (reference sequence). With 4 bases removed from V and 8 bases from J, the gap between germline ends came to 8 bases. There are 11 residues in the CDR3. In nucleotides, the CDR3 is TGTGCCAGCAGCCCGGGAAACGGCTACACCTTC. Translation: CASSPGNGYTF.

The chain couples TRBV19 to TRBJ1-6; 7 bases fit TRBD1. Germline-derived CDR1 and CDR2 are LNHDA and SQIVND (reference sequence). With V trimmed by 6 bases and J by 10 bases, 6 bases remained unmatched. The CDR3 has 13 amino acids. As DNA, the CDR3 is TGTGCCAGTAGATCAGGGGGTGGCTCACCCCTCCACTTT. This codes for CASRSGGGSPLHF.

The rearrangement joins TRBV5-4 to TRBJ1-2; 7 nucleotides match TRBD1. Looked up from germline, CDR1 is SGHNT and CDR2 is YYREEE (reference sequence). The V segment lost 4 bases and the J segment 1 base; nucleotides outside the gene matches: 10. The CDR3 has 16 residues. CDR3 sequence reads: CASSPTGTAINYGYTF. CDR3 bases: TGTGCCAGCAGCCCCACCGGGACAGCAATTAACTATGGCTACACCTTC.

The CDR3 DNA follows: TGTGCCAGTAGCTTTGGGGGCGGGGGGCGAGAGACCCAGTACTTC. Translated: CASSFGGGGRETQYF. The chain carries TRBV19 and TRBJ2-5, with 8 nucleotides matching TRBD2. V shed 6 bases and J 4 bases; nucleotides not matched to a gene: 10. The CDR3 covers 15 residues. Germline-derived CDR1 and CDR2 are LNHDA and SQIVND (reference sequence).

This clone was detected only once. This sequence joins TRBV27 and TRBJ2-1, with 8 bases aligning to TRBD2. Germline V CDR1 and CDR2: MNHEY, SMNVEV (reference sequence). Unmatched junction bases numbered 17, after V lost 10 bases and J lost 9 bases. There are 15 residues in the CDR3. This chain's CDR3 is CATGGGGSRQGEQFF. CDR3 DNA: TGTGCCACCGGGGGGGGCGGGAGTCGTCAAGGTGAGCAGTTCTTC.

This CDR3 reads CSAAGREAGELFF. The CDR3 coding sequence is TGCAGCGCGGCGGGAAGGGAGGCCGGGGAGCTGTTTTTT. The chain links TRBV29-1 to TRBJ2-2; possible D gene TRBD2, 6 bases. The CDR3 runs to 13 residues. The V end was cut by 7 bases, the J end by 6 bases, with 15 bases between. CDR1 is SQVTM, CDR2 ANQGSEA, per germline.

The gene calls are TRBV7-3 and TRBJ1-2, with TRBD1 matching 10 bases. Germline V gives CDR1 SGHTA, CDR2 FQGTGA. The CDR3 is 15 residues long. Trimming removed 3 bases from V and 3 bases from J; junction bases left unmatched: 4. The CDR3 spells CASSFTGTGDYGYTF. DNA for the CDR3: TGTGCCAGCAGCTTCACCGGGACAGGGGACTATGGCTACACCTTC.

The chain combines TRBV24-1 with TRBJ2-1; TRBD2 matches at 11 bases. This CDR3 spans 16 amino acids. Germline loops: CDR1 KGHDR, CDR2 SFDVKD. V lost 3 bases, J lost 7 bases, and 7 bases stayed unmatched. This CDR3 is CATSDPSGGHRNEQFF. The CDR3 nucleotides read TGTGCCACCAGTGATCCTAGCGGGGGGCACCGAAATGAGCAGTTCTTC.

CDR3 region: CASSLPSNTEAFF. The CDR3 nucleotides read TGTGCCAGCAGCTTACCTTCGAACACTGAAGCTTTCTTT. The V and J genes are TRBV7-9 and TRBJ1-1; no clear D. V gave up 2 bases and J gave up 1 base, with 5 bases separating them. From germline, CDR1 is SEHNR and CDR2 FQNEAQ (reference sequence). The CDR3 runs 13 residues.

The V and J genes are TRBV14 and TRBJ2-3, with D possibly TRBD2 on 6 matching bases. Germline CDR1 SGHDN, CDR2 FVKESK. This CDR3 contains 17 residues. V lost 3 bases and J 2 bases, leaving 18 bases between the germline ends. CDR3 DNA: TGTGCCAGCAGCCAGGGACGACTAGTCAGGGACACAGATACGCAGTATTTT. Translated: CASSQGRLVRDTDTQYF.

V is TRBV7-6 and J is TRBJ1-5; maybe TRBD1 (5 bases). CDR1 SGHVS and CDR2 FNYEAQ come from the germline V gene. Trimming left V 5 bases short and J 1 base short, with 12 bases between. The CDR3 has 15 amino acids. Written as DNA, the CDR3 is TGTGCCAGCAGCGTGACAGACGGAAGCAATCAGCCCCAGCATTTT. Translation: CASSVTDGSNQPQHF.

The V gene is TRBV5-1, the J gene TRBJ2-2; D ambiguous. Between the trimmed V and J ends, which lost 4 bases and 4 bases, there was a span of 23 bases. The CDR3 totals 18 residues. The germline V gene encodes CDR1 SGHRS and CDR2 YFSETQ. CDR3 DNA: TGCGCCAGCAGCGCACCGTGGATTGACTCCAAGATCACCGGGGAGCTGTTTTTT. Translating gives CASSAPWIDSKITGELFF. The full variable domain, rest sourced from reference TRBV5-1 and TRBJ2-2, is KAGVTQTPRYLIKTRGQQVTLSCSPISGHRSVSWYQQTPGQGLQFLFEYFSETQRNKGNFPGRFSGRQFSNSRSEMNVSTLELGDSALYLCASSAPWIDSKITGELFFGEGSRLTVL.

This clone has a count of ten or more. The V gene is TRBV11-2, the J gene TRBJ2-7; 13 positions agree with TRBD2. V shed 5 bases, J shed 7 bases, and the junction held 8 bases outside the gene matches. Germline loops: CDR1 SGHAT, CDR2 FQNNGV. The CDR3 has 15 amino acids. The CDR3 DNA reads as TGTGCCAGCAGCCCTCCGGGACTAGCGGGAAGTGAGCAGTACTTC. Encoded protein: CASSPPGLAGSEQYF.

The gene calls are TRBV27 and TRBJ1-4; 7 nucleotides agree with TRBD1. The germline gives CDR1 MNHEY, CDR2 SMNVEV (reference sequence). V was clipped by 7 bases and J by 5 bases; unmatched bases: 7. This CDR3 is 14 amino acids long. The CDR3 region is CASTWGRGNEKLFF. Here the CDR3 DNA reads TGTGCCAGCACTTGGGGCAGGGGGAATGAAAAACTGTTTTTT.

This clone was detected only once. Germline and junction disagree at one end, which may indicate a read error. The genes are TRBV5-5 and TRBJ2-7; 8 bases align to TRBD1. The CDR3 has 14 amino acids. Per germline, CDR1 SGHKS and CDR2 YYEKEE (reference sequence). CDR3 protein: CASSLDRVEDEQYF. CDR3 sequence (DNA): TGTGCCAGCAGTTTGGACAGGGTAGAGGACGAGCAGTACTTC.

This rearrangement joins TRBV18 to TRBJ1-5; D unresolved. CDR1 KGHSH and CDR2 LQKENI come from the germline V gene. With 3 bases removed from V and 3 bases from J, the gap between germline ends came to 6 bases. This CDR3 region has 13 residues. DNA of the CDR3: TGTGCCAGCTCACCCCACATCAATCAGCCCCAGCATTTT. Translated, it gives CASSPHINQPQHF.

The rearrangement uses TRBV5-3 and TRBJ1-2; D perhaps matches TRBD1 (5 bases). TRBV5-3 is labeled an ORF, and its function is uncertain. CDR3 length: 16 amino acids. Trimming pared 0 bases from V and 3 bases from J, leaving 15 bases between. The CDR3 reads CARSLVVRAIDYGYTF. Here the CDR3 DNA reads TGTGCCAGAAGCTTGGTGGTCAGGGCAATAGACTATGGCTACACCTTC.

This chain connects TRBV2 to TRBJ2-5; 7 nucleotides line up with TRBD1. The CDR3 is 15 residues long. Germline V gene lookup returns CDR1 SNHLY and CDR2 FYNNEI. The trim removed 2 bases at V and 5 bases at J, leaving 8 bases unmatched. CDR3 loop: CASSEQGVFSETQYF. The CDR3 DNA is TGTGCCAGCAGTGAACAGGGGGTGTTCAGCGAGACCCAGTACTTC.